The 7 T cell receptor beta chains listed next were all sequenced from one sample in a study of regulatory T cells in long-lasting Graves disease. The time point here: persistent/refractory GD, antithyroid drugs over 5 years with positive TRAb. PBMC-derived RNA was used for the TCR library. Libraries of TCR beta came from iRepertoire HTBI primers plus Arm-PCR of CDR3 regions. TCRdb itself ran the multiplex PCR reads through MiXCR, one entry per CDR3 protein. The profile shows around 450,000 distinct CDR3 sequences, about a fifth of them singletons. The source was peripheral blood mononuclear cells (PBMCs), collected when the disease was refractory, from a patient treated with antithyroid drugs. The receptors shown here come from a female donor with Graves disease.

The table lists this clonotype with a few counts. Since the CDR3 does not end with the conserved phenylalanine or tryptophan, this likely comes from a read error. The limits of the CDR3 on the DNA are not certain, so only TCRdb's listed CDR3 is given. This sequence joins TRBV7-2 and TRBJ2-4; the D call TRBD1 from the table was never checked on the DNA. The length of the CDR3 is 11 amino acids, counting both ends. Per germline, CDR1 SGHTA and CDR2 FQGNSA. CDR3 protein: CASSCHAGTPS.

This clonotype occurred many times. The CDR3 is CASSLFGRGVNYEQYF. The CDR3, as DNA: TGTGCCAGCAGTTTATTTGGACGGGGCGTGAACTACGAGCAGTACTTC. The genes are TRBV28 and TRBJ2-7; D may correspond to TRBD1 or TRBD2 (5 bases each). With 1 base removed from V and 3 bases from J, the gap between germline ends came to 16 bases. Germline CDR1 reads MDHEN; CDR2 reads SYDVKM. The length of the CDR3 is 16 residues.

This clonotype was counted only a few times. One base away lies a much larger clone, so this may be a sequencing read error. The J gene is TRBJ2-7, the V gene TRBV29-1, with a weak D call TRBD1 (6 bases). Trimming left V 5 bases short and J 6 bases short, with 17 bases between. Germline V CDR1 and CDR2: SQVTM, ANQGSEA. The CDR3 sequence is 13 residues long. CDR3 amino acids: CSVSDRSDFEQYF. CDR3 DNA: TGCAGCGTTTCCGACAGGAGTGATTTCGAGCAGTACTTC.

This chain links TRBV10-3 with TRBJ1-5, with 10 bases fitting TRBD1. Germline CDR1 reads ENHRY; CDR2 reads SYGVKD. Trimming removed 2 bases from V and 1 base from J; junction bases left unmatched: 5. The CDR3 contains 17 residues. The CDR3 nucleotides are TGTGCCATCAGTGAGGGGACAGGGGTTGGAAGCAATCAGCCCCAGCATTTT. Translated, it gives CAISEGTGVGSNQPQHF.

This clonotype was found many times. The germline gene is not matched at one end of the junction; a read error may be the cause. J is TRBJ1-1 and V is TRBV28; D is undetermined. CDR3 length: 8 residues. From germline, CDR1 is MDHEN and CDR2 SYDVKM. CDR3: CASSIRDF. CDR3 bases: TGTGCCAGCAGTATTCGAGACTTT.

This sequence joins TRBV5-1 and TRBJ2-5, with 8 bases lining up with TRBD1. The CDR3 runs 12 residues. From germline, CDR1 is SGHRS and CDR2 YFSETQ. Losses at the gene ends were 5 bases for V and 5 bases for J; bases not matched to a gene: 2. The CDR3 DNA reads TGCGCCAGCAGGGACAGGGTGGAGACCCAGTACTTC. Amino acids: CASRDRVETQYF.

The V call is TRBV10-3, the J call TRBJ2-7, with 11 bases identical to TRBD2. This CDR3 comprises 22 residues. J gave up 2 bases and V 2 bases, and 23 bases lay outside the gene matches. CDR1 is ENHRY, CDR2 SYGVKD, per germline. CDR3 nucleotides: TGTGCCATCAGTGAGCCGAACAAGGTTATAGCGGGAGGGCGAATTTTAGCCTACGAGCAGTACTTC. Its protein is CAISEPNKVIAGGRILAYEQYF.